The 27 T cell receptor beta chains below were found in one sample sequenced in a study of blood T cell repertoires in COVID-19. The method was immunoSEQ multiplex PCR; TCRdb's version includes in-frame clones alone and lacks a portion of them. The sample shows some 210,000 clones, about 90% of them seen only once. Sample: peripheral blood. Receptor source: a man under 40 with acute or convalescent COVID-19.

The CDR3 region has the DNA TGTGCCAGCAGTTCCGCCGGGACAGCGAAAGGCTACACCTTC. This gives the protein CASSSAGTAKGYTF. This chain links TRBV6-2 or TRBV6-3 with TRBJ1-2; 7 nucleotides match TRBD1. The CDR3 runs 14 residues. Germline CDR1 is MNHEY and CDR2 is SVGEGT. With 4 bases clipped from V and 8 bases from J, the junction kept 10 bases outside the gene matches.

The CDR3 DNA sequence: TGCGCCAGCAGCTCCAACCAAAGGACAGGTATGAACACTGAAGCTTTCTTT. It codes for CASSSNQRTGMNTEAFF. This chain uses TRBV5-1 with TRBJ1-1; TRBD1 matches at 7 bases. Germline CDR1 SGHRS, CDR2 YFSETQ. Trimming at V came to 3 bases and at J to 0 bases, leaving 11 bases not matched to a gene. CDR3 length: 17 amino acids.

This clone occurred a few times. The chain recombines TRBV2 with TRBJ2-1, with D perhaps TRBD2 (6 bases). Between the trimmed V and J ends, which lost 2 bases and 8 bases, there was a span of 16 bases. This CDR3 is built from 15 residues. In germline, CDR1 is SNHLY, CDR2 FYNNEI. In DNA, the CDR3 is TGTGCCAGCAGTGAATCCCCAGGTAGCGGCCATGAGCAGTTCTTC. It is translated as CASSESPGSGHEQFF.

This clone was recorded only once. The chain recombines TRBV3-1 (or the pseudogene TRBV3-2) with TRBJ2-1; 8 positions match TRBD2. The CDR3 is 18 residues long. CDR1 and CDR2 from the germline V gene are LGHDT and YNNKEL (reference sequence). J was trimmed by 4 bases and V by 2 bases; bases with no gene match: 13. CDR3 region: CASSQSAGEGGRYNEQFF. CDR3 sequence (DNA): TGTGCCAGCAGCCAATCAGCGGGAGAGGGGGGACGGTACAATGAGCAGTTCTTC.

J is TRBJ1-1 and V is TRBV5-1; the D gene is possibly TRBD1 (5 bases). V was cut by 5 bases and J by 6 bases, with 17 bases left in between. CDR1 is SGHRS, CDR2 YFSETQ, per germline. The length of the CDR3 is 14 residues. CDR3 region: CASRVGLRDPEAFF. The CDR3 region has the DNA TGCGCCAGCAGGGTGGGGCTAAGGGATCCTGAAGCTTTCTTT. The entire variable domain, with the rest obtained from reference TRBV5-1 and TRBJ1-1, is as follows: KAGVTQTPRYLIKTRGQQVTLSCSPISGHRSVSWYQQTPGQGLQFLFEYFSETQRNKGNFPGRFSGRQFSNSRSEMNVSTLELGDSALYLCASRVGLRDPEAFFGQGTRLTVV.

The chain employs TRBV18 and TRBJ2-5, with 10 positions matching TRBD1. CDR1 is KGHSH, CDR2 LQKENI, per germline. The CDR3 consists of 17 residues. J was trimmed by 2 bases and V by 4 bases; bases with no gene match: 10. The CDR3 nucleotides read TGTGCCAGCTCACTCTCAGTCCCGGGACAGGGGCAAGAGACCCAGTACTTC. Protein sequence: CASSLSVPGQGQETQYF. The full variable domain, with the rest looked up from reference TRBV18 and TRBJ2-5, is NAGVMQNPRHLVRRRGQEARLRCSPMKGHSHVYWYRQLPEEGLKFMVYLQKENIIDESGMPKERFSAEFPKEGPSILRIQQVVRGDSAAYFCASSLSVPGQGQETQYFGPGTRLLVL.

This chain links TRBV2 with TRBJ1-5; TRBD1 matches 7 bases. V gave up 4 bases and J gave up 0 bases; unmatched junction bases: 6. This CDR3 is built from 16 residues. From germline, CDR1 is SNHLY and CDR2 FYNNEI. In DNA form, the CDR3 reads TGTGCCAGCAGTGGCCCAGGGGGTCATAGCAATCAGCCCCAGCATTTT. It encodes CASSGPGGHSNQPQHF. Based on the CDR3 plus reference TRBV2 and TRBJ1-5, the full variable domain is EPEVTQTPSHQVTQMGQEVILRCVPISNHLYFYWYRQILGQKVEFLVSFYNNEISEKSEIFDDQFSVERPDGSNFTLKIRSTKLEDSAMYFCASSGPGGHSNQPQHFGDGTRLSIL.

The rearrangement joins TRBV25-1 to TRBJ1-1; D possibly corresponds to TRBD1 (6 bases). V was clipped by 11 bases and J by 7 bases, with 23 bases between them. CDR1 and CDR2 (germline): MGHDK, SYGVNS. The CDR3 extends over 14 amino acids. This CDR3 reads CAVKDKAGADEAFF. DNA for the CDR3: TGTGCCGTAAAGGATAAAGCGGGGGCAGATGAAGCTTTCTTT.

J is TRBJ2-4 and V is TRBV21-1; TRBD2, as called in the table, went unchecked against the DNA. TRBV21-1 is designated a pseudogene. The CDR3 totals 9 residues. The CDR3 sequence: CAIINIQYF. In DNA form, the CDR3 reads TGTGCCATTATAAACATTCAGTACTTC.

This chain joins TRBV19 and TRBJ2-1; possible D gene TRBD2, 5 bases. The CDR3 runs 15 residues. The V end was cut by 1 base, the J end by 6 bases, with 13 bases between. Germline CDR1 LNHDA, CDR2 SQIVND (reference sequence). CDR3 nucleotide sequence: TGTGCCAGTAGTATAGCGCGTGGAGGCCTCAATGAGCAGTTCTTC. Translation: CASSIARGGLNEQFF.

The CDR3 reads CASSVALAVGEQFF. In nucleotides, the CDR3 is TGTGCCAGCAGCGTAGCACTAGCGGTGGGTGAGCAGTTCTTC. This chain links TRBV9 with TRBJ2-1, with 8 nucleotides matching TRBD2. CDR1 and CDR2 (germline): SGDLS, YYNGEE. Trimming cost V 0 bases and J 9 bases; bases outside gene matches: 5. The CDR3 extends over 14 amino acids. Looking up the rest from reference TRBV9 and TRBJ2-1 gives the full variable domain: DSGVTQTPKHLITATGQRVTLRCSPRSGDLSVYWYQQSLDQGLQFLIQYYNGEERAKGNILERFSAQQFPDLHSELNLSSLELGDSALYFCASSVALAVGEQFFGPGTRLTVL.

The chain carries TRBV19 and TRBJ1-1; D gene uncertain. The germline V gene has CDR1 LNHDA and CDR2 SQIVND (reference sequence). The CDR3 consists of 13 residues. Trimming removed 8 bases from V and 3 bases from J, with 13 bases in between. CDR3 nucleotide sequence: TGTGCCAGTCTCGAAGCTGTAGACACTGAAGCTTTCTTT. As protein: CASLEAVDTEAFF.

In DNA, the CDR3 is TGTGCCAGCGCTCCCGCCGGGACTAGCGGGAGGGAGCAGTACTTC. This encodes CASAPAGTSGREQYF. The genes are TRBV3-1 (or the pseudogene TRBV3-2) and TRBJ2-7, with 15 nucleotides matching TRBD2. CDR1 is LGHDT and CDR2 is YNNKEL in the germline V gene (reference sequence). CDR3 length equals 15 residues. With 8 bases clipped from V and 7 bases from J, the junction kept 9 bases outside the gene matches.

Turning to this clone: This same CDR3 is encoded by further DNA sequences in the sample. The chain employs TRBV27 and TRBJ1-2, with 7 bases fitting TRBD1. Germline V CDR1 and CDR2: MNHEY, SMNVEV (reference sequence). The CDR3 is 12 amino acids. The V gene end was trimmed by 5 bases and the J gene end by 4 bases; junction bases not matched to a gene: 1. In DNA form, the CDR3 reads TGTGCCAGCAGTCGACAGGGCTATGGCTACACCTTC. Its protein is CASSRQGYGYTF.

The chain couples TRBV21-1 to TRBJ2-3; the D call in the table, TRBD2, was not verified against the DNA. TRBV21-1 is flagged as a pseudogene. The CDR3 totals 15 residues. CDR3 in DNA: TGTGCCAGCGTTGTGAGGGCGGAGGGAGGAGATACGCAGTATTTT. It codes for CASVVRAEGGDTQYF.

The CDR3 nucleotides read TGTGCCAGCAGAGGGGAGGGGTTTTGGACTGAAGCTTTCTTT. Its protein product is CASRGEGFWTEAFF. The chain links TRBV7-9 to TRBJ1-1; D may be TRBD1 (5 bases). CDR3 length: 14 amino acids. CDR1 SEHNR and CDR2 FQNEAQ come from the germline V gene (reference sequence). The V gene lost 6 bases and the J gene lost 5 bases, with 16 bases spanning the gap.

In DNA form, the CDR3 reads TGTGCCAGCAGGACAGTCTCTTCCTCTGGGGCCAACGTCCTGACTTTC. The encoded protein is CASRTVSSSGANVLTF. The chain combines TRBV27 with TRBJ2-6, with a weak D call TRBD1 (5 bases). CDR1 MNHEY and CDR2 SMNVEV come from the germline V gene (reference sequence). This CDR3 region has 16 residues. Trimming left V 6 bases short and J 0 bases short, with 12 bases between.

This rearrangement joins TRBV18 to TRBJ2-1; 9 bases map to TRBD1. V lost 6 bases and J lost 7; bases outside the gene matches: 4. Germline CDR1 is KGHSH and CDR2 is LQKENI. CDR3 length: 13 residues. As DNA, the CDR3 is TGTGCCAGCTCGACAGGGACAGGGAATGAGCAGTTCTTC. Encoded protein: CASSTGTGNEQFF.

V gene TRBV5-4 combines with J gene TRBJ1-2; D may be TRBD1 (5 bases). CDR1 is SGHNT and CDR2 is YYREEE in the germline V gene (reference sequence). V lost 7 bases and J lost 5, with 30 bases in between. The CDR3 is 18 residues long. The DNA of the CDR3 is TGTGCCAGCGGAACCAGAGGGGCTATCAGGGACTCCGCATATGGCTACACCTTC. Translated: CASGTRGAIRDSAYGYTF.

V and J are TRBV27 and TRBJ1-6; weak D call: TRBD1 (6 bases). Germline V gene lookup returns CDR1 MNHEY and CDR2 SMNVEV (reference sequence). The CDR3 spans 16 residues. V shed 8 bases and J shed 6 bases, with 20 bases lying between them. CDR3 bases: TGTGCCAGCGCCTCGGGACACCTGATTCCTAATTCACCCCTCCACTTT. This gives the protein CASASGHLIPNSPLHF.

The J gene is TRBJ1-1, the V gene TRBV3-1 (or the pseudogene TRBV3-2); TRBD1 matches 7 bases. After removal of 8 bases from V and 1 base from J, the junction contained 7 bases not matched to a gene. The CDR3 has 14 amino acids. Germline values: CDR1 LGHDT, CDR2 YNNKEL (reference sequence). CDR3 amino acids: CASARGTANTEAFF. The DNA for the CDR3 is TGTGCCAGCGCCAGGGGGACGGCGAACACTGAAGCTTTCTTT.

With regard to this clone: The junction and the germline gene differ at one end; a read error may be behind it. The chain has TRBV5-1 and TRBJ1-6; possible D gene TRBD1, 6 bases. The CDR3 covers 18 residues. Germline CDR1 and CDR2: SGHRS and YFSETQ. Here the CDR3 DNA reads TGCACCAGCAGCTTCTTGTCCCTCCGGGGGGCCAGGGGCTCACCCCTCCACTTT. Its translation is CTSSFLSLRGARGSPLHF.

With respect to this clone: At one boundary the junction diverges from the germline segment, which might be a read error. This chain connects TRBV28 to TRBJ1-1; 8 positions match TRBD1. In germline, CDR1 is MDHEN, CDR2 SYDVKM. The CDR3 consists of 15 residues. This CDR3 reads CASNLQGVGSTEAFF. The CDR3 DNA sequence: TGTGCCAGCAATTTACAGGGGGTGGGTAGTACTGAAGCTTTCTTT.

V usage is TRBV2 and J usage is TRBJ2-7, with D perhaps TRBD2 (6 bases). The V and J ends lost 7 bases and 5 bases respectively, with 18 bases between them. This CDR3 is 14 amino acids long. The germline gives CDR1 SNHLY, CDR2 FYNNEI. The CDR3 bases are TGTGCCAGCACCAATAGTGCCACGGGGGACGAGCAGTACTTC. It encodes CASTNSATGDEQYF.

The chain joins TRBV10-1 to TRBJ2-2; TRBD2 matches at 7 bases. V lost 2 bases to trimming and J lost 3 bases; unmatched junction nucleotides: 15. The CDR3 has 19 amino acids. Per germline, CDR1 WNHNN and CDR2 SYGVQD (reference sequence). This chain's CDR3 is CASSEGYFGRSVDTGELFF. The DNA for the CDR3 is TGCGCCAGCAGTGAGGGGTATTTCGGGAGGAGTGTAGACACCGGGGAGCTGTTTTTT.

This chain links TRBV5-1 with TRBJ2-1, with D possibly being TRBD1 (5 bases). CDR3 size: 14 residues. The germline gives CDR1 SGHRS, CDR2 YFSETQ. V lost 6 bases and J lost 6, with 16 bases in between. In nucleotides, the CDR3 is TGCGCCAGCATGAGAGACTGGGGCCCCAATGAGCAGTTCTTC. This gives the protein CASMRDWGPNEQFF.

This clone was found once. V and J are TRBV5-6 and TRBJ1-1; 7 nucleotides align to TRBD1. Germline assignment: CDR1 SGHDT and CDR2 YYEEEE. The V gene end was trimmed by 6 bases and the J gene end by 7 bases; junction bases not matched to a gene: 9. The CDR3 runs 13 residues. CDR3 residues: CASTLPGQLEAFF. Here the CDR3 DNA reads TGTGCCAGCACCCTGCCGGGACAGCTTGAAGCTTTCTTT.